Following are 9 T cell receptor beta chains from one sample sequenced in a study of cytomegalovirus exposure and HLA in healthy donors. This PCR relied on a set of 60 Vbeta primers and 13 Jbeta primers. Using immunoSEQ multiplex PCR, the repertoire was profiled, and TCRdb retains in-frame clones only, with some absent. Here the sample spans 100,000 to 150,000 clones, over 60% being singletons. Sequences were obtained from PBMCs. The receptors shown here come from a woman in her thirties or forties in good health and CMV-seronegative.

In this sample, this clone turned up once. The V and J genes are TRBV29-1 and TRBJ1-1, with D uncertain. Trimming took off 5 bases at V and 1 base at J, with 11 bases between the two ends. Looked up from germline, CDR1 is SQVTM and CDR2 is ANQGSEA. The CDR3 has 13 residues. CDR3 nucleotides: TGCAGCGTTCGGCGCGCAGGGAACACTGAAGCTTTCTTT. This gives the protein CSVRRAGNTEAFF.

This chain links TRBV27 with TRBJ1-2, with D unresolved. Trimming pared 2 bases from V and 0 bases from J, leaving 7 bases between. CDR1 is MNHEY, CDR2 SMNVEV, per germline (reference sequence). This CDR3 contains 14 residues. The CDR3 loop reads CASSLLATNYGYTF. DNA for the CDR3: TGTGCCAGCAGTTTACTAGCTACTAACTATGGCTACACCTTC.

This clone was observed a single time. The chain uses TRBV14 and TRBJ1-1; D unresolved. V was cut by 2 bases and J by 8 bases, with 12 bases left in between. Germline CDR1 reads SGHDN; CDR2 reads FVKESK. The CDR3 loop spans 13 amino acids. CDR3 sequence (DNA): TGTGCCAGCAGCCAACCGCCTGACTCAGAAGCTTTCTTT. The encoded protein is CASSQPPDSEAFF.

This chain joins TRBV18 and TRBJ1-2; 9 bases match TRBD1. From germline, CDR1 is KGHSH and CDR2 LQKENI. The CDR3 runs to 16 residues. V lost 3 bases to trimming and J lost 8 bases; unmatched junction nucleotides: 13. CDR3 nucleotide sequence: TGTGCCAGCTCACCCAGCGGGGGCGGGACAGGGTACGGCTACACCTTC. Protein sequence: CASSPSGGGTGYGYTF.

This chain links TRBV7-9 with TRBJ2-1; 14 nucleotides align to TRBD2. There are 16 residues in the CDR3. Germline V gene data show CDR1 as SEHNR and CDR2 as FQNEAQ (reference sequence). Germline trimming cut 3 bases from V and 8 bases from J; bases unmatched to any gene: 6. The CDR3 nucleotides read TGTGCCAGCAGCTTGGGGACTAGCGGGAGTCTTGATGAGCAGTTCTTC. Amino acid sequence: CASSLGTSGSLDEQFF.

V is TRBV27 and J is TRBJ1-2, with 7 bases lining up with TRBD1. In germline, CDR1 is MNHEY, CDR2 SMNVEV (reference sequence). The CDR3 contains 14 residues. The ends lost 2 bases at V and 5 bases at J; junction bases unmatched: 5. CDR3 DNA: TGTGCCAGCAGTTTAAAGGGACAGTATTATGGCTACACCTTC. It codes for CASSLKGQYYGYTF.

CDR3 loop: CASSPGGQGGDGYTF. Written as DNA, the CDR3 is TGTGCCAGCAGCCCCGGAGGACAGGGAGGAGATGGCTACACCTTC. The chain employs TRBV28 and TRBJ1-2, with TRBD1 matching over 8 bases. The CDR3 is made up of 15 amino acids. The germline gives CDR1 MDHEN, CDR2 SYDVKM. After removal of 6 bases from V and 6 bases from J, the junction contained 12 bases not matched to a gene.

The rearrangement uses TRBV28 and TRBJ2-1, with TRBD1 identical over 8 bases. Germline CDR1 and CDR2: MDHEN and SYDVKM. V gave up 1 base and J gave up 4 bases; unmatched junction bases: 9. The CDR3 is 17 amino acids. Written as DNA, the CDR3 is TGTGCCAGCAGTTTATTGCCGGCACAGGGGGAATACAATGAGCAGTTCTTC. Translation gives CASSLLPAQGEYNEQFF.

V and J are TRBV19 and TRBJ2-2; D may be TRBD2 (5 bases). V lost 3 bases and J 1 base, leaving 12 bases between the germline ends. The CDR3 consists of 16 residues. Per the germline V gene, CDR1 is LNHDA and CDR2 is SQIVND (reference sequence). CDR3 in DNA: TGTGCCAGTAGTATGAGGCTAGCCCGGAACACCGGGGAGCTGTTTTTT. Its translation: CASSMRLARNTGELFF.